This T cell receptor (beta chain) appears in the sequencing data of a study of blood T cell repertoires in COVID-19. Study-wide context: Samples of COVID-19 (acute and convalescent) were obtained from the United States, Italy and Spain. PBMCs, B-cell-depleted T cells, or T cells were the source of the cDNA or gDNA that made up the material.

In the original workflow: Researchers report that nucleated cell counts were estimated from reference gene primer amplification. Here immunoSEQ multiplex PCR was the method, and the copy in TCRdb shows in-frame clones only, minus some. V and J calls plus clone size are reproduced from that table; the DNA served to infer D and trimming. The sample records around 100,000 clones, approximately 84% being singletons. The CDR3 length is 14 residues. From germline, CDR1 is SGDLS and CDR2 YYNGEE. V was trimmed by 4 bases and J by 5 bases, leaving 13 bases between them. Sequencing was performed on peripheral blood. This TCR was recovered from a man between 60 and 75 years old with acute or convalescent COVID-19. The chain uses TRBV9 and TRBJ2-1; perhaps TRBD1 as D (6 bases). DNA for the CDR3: TGTGCCAGCAGCCCATGGGACAATCACAATGAGCAGTTCTTC. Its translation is CASSPWDNHNEQFF.